These 5 T cell receptor beta chains came from one sample sequenced in a study of T cells in Graves' hyperthyroidism and ophthalmopathy. TCR beta CDR3 regions were amplified from RNA transcripts. The HTBI primer set was used in a first-round RT-PCR of the TCR CDR3. Using its own MiXCR run on the multiplex PCR reads, TCRdb lists one record per CDR3 protein. Seen here are fewer than 350,000 distinct CDR3 sequences, around a fifth observed once, and the top ten hold around 50%. Material: blood. All receptors come from a woman in her fifties or sixties with Graves' hyperthyroidism.

The chain recombines TRBV20-1 with TRBJ2-3; no firm D call. V lost 3 bases to trimming and J lost 1 base, with 14 bases between them. Germline CDR1 DFQATT, CDR2 SNEGSKA (reference sequence). This CDR3 contains 15 residues. CDR3 coding DNA: TGCAGTGCTAGGGCGTTAGGACCCCGCACAGATACGCAGTATTTT. It translates to CSARALGPRTDTQYF.

The chain couples TRBV29-1 to TRBJ2-7, with D possibly being TRBD1 or TRBD2 (5 bases each). The CDR3 totals 13 residues. Germline CDR1 reads SQVTM; CDR2 reads ANQGSEA. The ends were cut back, 4 bases at V and 0 bases at J, with 10 bases in the middle. The CDR3 here is CSVAGQSSYEQYF. DNA for the CDR3: TGCAGCGTTGCGGGGCAGAGCTCCTACGAGCAGTACTTC.

This clonotype was seen ten or more times. The chain joins TRBV6-1 to TRBJ2-7, with TRBD2 identical over 7 bases. Germline V lookup: CDR1 MNHNS, CDR2 SASEGT. Trimming at V came to 7 bases and at J to 3 bases, leaving 9 bases not matched to a gene. This CDR3 spans 14 amino acids. CDR3 sequence: CASTTPGGYYEQYF. The CDR3, as DNA: TGTGCCAGCACCACACCCGGGGGGTACTACGAGCAGTACTTC.

The table lists this clonotype with many counts. The chain combines TRBV20-1 with TRBJ2-1; 7 bases line up with TRBD2. Germline V lookup: CDR1 DFQATT, CDR2 SNEGSKA (reference sequence). V lost 3 bases, J lost 9 bases, and 5 bases stayed unmatched. The CDR3 covers 12 residues. This CDR3 reads CSASTSVSEQFF. The CDR3 DNA follows: TGCAGTGCTAGTACTAGCGTAAGTGAGCAGTTCTTC.

The table lists this clonotype with many counts. CDR3: CASSYSIQFGEQYF. The DNA for the CDR3 is TGTGCCAGCAGTTACTCGATCCAGTTCGGGGAGCAGTACTTC. The chain couples TRBV6-5 to TRBJ2-7; D is unclear. Between the trimmed V and J ends, which lost 0 bases and 7 bases, there was a span of 13 bases. Germline CDR1 reads MNHEY; CDR2 reads SVGAGI. The CDR3 covers 14 residues.